The clone carrying this T cell receptor (beta chain) was seen more than once but under ten times. Trimming took 3 bases from V and 5 from J; bases not matched to a gene: 8. Germline-derived CDR1 and CDR2 are SGHRS and YFSETQ. This CDR3 has 15 amino acids. This entry comes from a study of blood T cell repertoires in COVID-19. Study-level information: T cells, B-cell-depleted T cells, or PBMCs provided the cDNA or gDNA that served as material.

Using immunoSEQ multiplex PCR, the repertoire was profiled, and TCRdb retains in-frame clones only, with some absent. The sample has roughly 62,000 clones; about 85% are singletons. This sequence originates from a human donor with acute or convalescent COVID-19. The donor label of this sample is uncertain. Sequencing was carried out using peripheral blood. The chain uses TRBV5-1 and TRBJ1-2; 9 bases are a match to TRBD1. In nucleotides, the CDR3 is TGCGCCAGCAGCTGGGAACAGGGGGCGGAATATGGCTACACCTTC. It is translated as CASSWEQGAEYGYTF.